The source of this T cell receptor (beta chain) is a study of cytomegalovirus exposure and HLA in healthy donors (dated by TCRdb to about 2017). Describing the broader study: According to an earlier analysis of 450 to 650 of the donors, 150 million to 200 million T cells yielded 117 million unique TCR beta sequences and more than 250 Gb of sequence data. Roughly 290 gigabases of sequencing data and 70 million to 95 million unique TCR sequences made up an early release that covered around 640 HLA-typed donors. Of the 300 to 400 genotyped donors, 65% to 90% fell in the genetic ancestry cluster associated with self-reported Caucasian donors. The study aimed to test whether cataloging public T cell receptors could reveal signatures of past pathogen exposure. The study profiled the T cell repertoires of 500 to 800 subjects by immunosequencing and related them to cytomegalovirus serostatus. Besides the first cohort of around 670 subjects, a separate validation cohort made up of 120 or so different subjects was used. The study combined high-throughput TCR immunosequencing, statistical association of individual TCRs with disease status, and machine learning to predict cytomegalovirus infection status. To study patterns of TCR occurrence, a later analysis re-analyzed previously published TCR beta repertoires from 550 to 800 donors and added high-resolution HLA genotyping. Rather than using new phenotypic data, the later analysis identified candidate immune exposures from TCR beta sequences and from how often those sequences occurred across donors. In an earlier analysis of roughly 540 of the donors, high-throughput TCR beta sequencing was used to judge whether each TCR beta V gene segment behaved as functional or pseudogenic. Donor age, sex, ethnicity and CMV serostatus were compiled together with the repertoire data. In a later genetic analysis, genome-wide SNP genotypes for about 55% of the 666 donors were used, and that subset was treated as a discovery cohort. Every repertoire in the discovery cohort had been generated on one and the same sequencing platform. Class I and class II HLA loci were covered by the typing at four-digit resolution. Typing coverage varied by locus: roughly 629-630 donors for A, B, C, DRB1 and DQB1; approximately 520 for DQA1; some 610 for DPA1; roughly 450 for DPB1. Several DR-DQ haplotypes were treated as single units for association and clustering because of strong linkage in the cohort. On average, roughly 200,000 unique TCR beta nucleotide sequences were sequenced per donor among 398 genotyped donors of the cohort, with 15% to 20% of those sequences being non-productive. The study at large found these results: Most TCR sequences were observed very rarely across donors, whereas some public TCRs were present in many individuals. In a later analysis, HLA-associated TCR beta chains showed more clonal expansion and lower generation probabilities than non-associated chains that were equally common. The cohort was sequenced for TCR beta chains only, and without alpha or paired-chain data the features that could be detected were limited. Assigning TCR associations to individual alleles was difficult when HLA alleles, especially DR and DQ, strongly co-occurred. In both the original and validation cohorts, the classifier was reported to diagnose cytomegalovirus status with high specificity and sensitivity. A further reported finding was that TCR beta sequences accurately predicted the HLA-A and HLA-B alleles for most subjects in the first cohort. In an earlier analysis of about 600 of the donors, most TCR beta V segments appeared in productive rearrangements about 90% or about 30% of the time, broadly matching IMGT annotations. A later genetic analysis associated a missense DCLRE1C variant with V-gene and J-gene trimming of TCR beta chains, and an independent cohort replicated the association. A cluster of highly shared sequence variants was judged likely to be a technical artifact of the sequencing pipeline. In a later analysis, the rate of TCR association differed among HLA loci, with DRB1 alleles having the most associated TCRs and HLA-C alleles having the fewest. Compared with the roughly 600-donor mean, donors in an Asian-associated ancestry cluster had fewer N-insertions in productive TCRs, according to a later genetic analysis. In vitro tests confirmed that a few of the cytomegalovirus-associated TCR beta chains recognize cytomegalovirus antigens. Sequencing depth was assumed to be roughly uniform across donors in the presence/absence analyses, though that assumption may not hold. It was suggested by the authors that the approach could potentially be generalized to other disease states and immunological phenotypes. Over 15 rarely observed V segments, including chromosome 9 orphons, were excluded from the earlier analysis of about 500 of the donors because counts were too low. Linkage disequilibrium might explain the correlated functional status among segregating V segments, but an unknown experimental factor could not be excluded. A total of fewer than 200 TCR beta chains were listed by the study as associated with cytomegalovirus. HLA typing was unavailable for some donors at each locus, so association tests used only the typed subset. Several of the top co-occurrence clusters appeared to be linked to parvovirus B19, influenza, CMV and Epstein-Barr virus, according to a later analysis. In a later analysis, 16,951 TCR beta sequences were associated with specific HLA alleles at a false discovery rate of 0.05. Most CMV-associated TCR beta chains appeared to be HLA-restricted in a later analysis, and the HLA associations seemed to be driven largely by CMV exposure. Because the 87-base-pair reads could not distinguish some IMGT-functional V segments, including TRBV6-2 and TRBV6-3, those segments were excluded. For the cohort, immune exposure information was limited to CMV serostatus.

The cohort comprised 666 healthy bone marrow donors. All cohort members were sampled while nominally healthy, although unrecorded immune exposures were likely present. The donor tested CMV seronegative and was one of the 352 seronegative cohort members. A peripheral blood sample was provided by each donor, and peripheral blood mononuclear cells were used for TCR beta sequencing. Genomic DNA was extracted from the blood cell samples with the Qiagen DNeasy Blood Extraction Kit. Between the V and J ends, shortened by 3 bases and 3 bases respectively, the junction contains 12 bases. The CDR3 measures 14 amino acids from cysteine to phenylalanine. The only DNA kept is the CDR3, 42 bases in frame from the first base. Remarks on this clone: Its antigen is still unknown. The sample holds no much larger clone one base away, and base qualities are not on file.

The library was prepared using the immunoSEQ multiplex PCR assay. The multiplex PCR relied on a mix of 60 forward primers for TCR Vbeta segments and 13 reverse primers for TCR Jbeta segments. A multiplex PCR assay on genomic DNA amplified the CDR3 region of rearranged TCR beta genes. The amplified TCR beta libraries were sequenced on the Illumina HiSeq System as 87-base-pair reads. As for the authors' bioinformatics: A later analysis counted approximately 76 million unique TCR beta chains across the 666 repertoires, and 10 million to 12 million of these chains were shared by at least two donors. To remove PCR and sequencing errors, raw reads were error-corrected and collapsed into unique sequences using a nearest-neighbor algorithm that merged closely related sequences. CDR3 sequences were aligned to IMGT reference sequences to assign V, D and J gene segments. For a sequence to be retained, a match of at least six nucleotides to both a V gene segment and a J gene segment was required. Rearrangements were classified as productive when the CDR3 lacked stop codons and remained in frame with V and J, and all other rearrangements were classified as non-productive. CDR3 was defined by IMGT convention, running from the second conserved V-encoded cysteine to the conserved J-encoded phenylalanine. The earlier analysis of about 590 of the donors excluded sequences that lacked an unambiguous match to a single V gene segment. In an earlier analysis of a few hundred of the donors, V segments were called functional above 56.7% productive rearrangements and were called segregating when the between-donor standard deviation exceeded 5%. A statistical classification framework was built for diagnosing cytomegalovirus status from the catalog of TCR beta chain sequences. In a later analysis, TCR nucleotide sequences were compared against IMGT/GENE-DB human TR gene sequences so that V and J genes could be assigned. The TCRdist pipeline was used in a later analysis to assign CDR3 sequences and most-parsimonious VDJ recombination scenarios. In a later analysis, each TCR beta chain was defined by its CDR3 amino acid sequence together with its V-gene family, and reads without a unique V-gene family were excluded. As a way to deal with suspected cross-contamination and a sequencing artifact, a later analysis dropped hundreds of nucleotide sequences that were highly shared and had low generation probability. A later analysis calculated a clonal expansion index for each public chain from normalized within-repertoire ranks of inferred template counts. In a later analysis, generation probabilities were computed with a VDJ recombination model fitted to out-of-frame rearrangements, and the resulting probabilities were checked against IGoR. In a later analysis, TCR-TCR, TCR-HLA and TCR-CMV co-occurrence was scored with hypergeometric tests, and a repertoire-size bias correction was applied to TCR pairs. False discovery rates were estimated in a later analysis by permuting HLA or CMV assignments 20 times. In a later analysis, co-occurring TCRs were grouped using DBSCAN, with TCRdist sequence similarity added in when clustering inside HLA-allele-positive subsets. Repertoires with fewer than 30,000 or more than 120,000 public chains, plus five repertoires with anomalous nucleotide sharing, were excluded from co-occurrence clustering. In TCRdb, the immuneACCESS table is reduced to in-frame sequences with V and J assigned. These tables do not hold every clone; where another copy was compared, an unresolved V gene accounts for under half, and the others remain unexplained. The DNA was the basis for D and trimming; V, J and clone size are from that table. Within this sample are roughly 120,000 clones, with around 67% of them counted one time only. The ten largest clones add up to around 4.1% of the sample.

Specimen: PBMCs. This receptor was taken from a woman aged 35 to 49 in good health and CMV-seronegative. The sequence links TRBV23-1 to TRBJ2-7; D gene: possibly TRBD1, on 6 matching bases. TRBV23-1 is an ORF for which the function is uncertain. The CDR3 in this case is CASSQSDRIYEQYF. The sequenced DNA: TGCGCCAGCAGTCAGTCCGACAGGATCTACGAGCAGTACTTC.